The entry below describes one T cell receptor beta chain. This entry is derived from a study of blood T cell repertoires in COVID-19. On the study more broadly: Samples of COVID-19 (acute and convalescent) were obtained from the United States, Italy and Spain. From T cells, B-cell-depleted T cells, or PBMCs came the material, which was cDNA or gDNA.

The table came from immunoSEQ multiplex PCR; TCRdb's copy has only in-frame clones and leaves some out. The sample shows roughly 700,000 clones, 85% to 90% of them seen only once. Looked up from germline, CDR1 is LNHDA and CDR2 is SQIVND (reference sequence). The V segment lost 6 bases and the J segment 9 bases; nucleotides outside the gene matches: 5. The CDR3 has 12 amino acids. The sample consisted of peripheral blood. The V gene is TRBV19, the J gene TRBJ1-5; 7 bases align to TRBD1. This TCR came from a young woman with acute or convalescent COVID-19. The CDR3 nucleotides read TGTGCCAGTAGAACAGGGGTACGGCCCCAGCATTTT. Protein sequence: CASRTGVRPQHF. The full variable domain, with the rest looked up from reference TRBV19 and TRBJ1-5, is DGGITQSPKYLFRKEGQNVTLSCEQNLNHDAMYWYRQDPGQGLRLIYYSQIVNDFQKGDIAEGYSVSREKKESFPLTVTSAQKNPTAFYLCASRTGVRPQHFGDGTRLSIL.